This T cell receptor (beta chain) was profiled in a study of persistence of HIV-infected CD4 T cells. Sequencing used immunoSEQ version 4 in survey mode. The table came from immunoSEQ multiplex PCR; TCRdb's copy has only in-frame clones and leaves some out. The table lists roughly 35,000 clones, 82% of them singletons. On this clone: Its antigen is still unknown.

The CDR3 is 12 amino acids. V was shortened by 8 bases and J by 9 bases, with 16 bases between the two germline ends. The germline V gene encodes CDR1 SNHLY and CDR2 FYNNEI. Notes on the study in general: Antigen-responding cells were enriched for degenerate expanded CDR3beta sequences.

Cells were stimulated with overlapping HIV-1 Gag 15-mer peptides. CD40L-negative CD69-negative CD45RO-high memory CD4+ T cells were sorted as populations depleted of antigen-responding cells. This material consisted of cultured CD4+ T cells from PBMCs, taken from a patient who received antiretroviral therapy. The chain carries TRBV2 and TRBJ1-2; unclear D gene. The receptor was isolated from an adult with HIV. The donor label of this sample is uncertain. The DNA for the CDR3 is TGTGCCAGCGCGGCGGGCGGCGCGCGCTACACCTTC. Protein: CASAAGGARYTF.